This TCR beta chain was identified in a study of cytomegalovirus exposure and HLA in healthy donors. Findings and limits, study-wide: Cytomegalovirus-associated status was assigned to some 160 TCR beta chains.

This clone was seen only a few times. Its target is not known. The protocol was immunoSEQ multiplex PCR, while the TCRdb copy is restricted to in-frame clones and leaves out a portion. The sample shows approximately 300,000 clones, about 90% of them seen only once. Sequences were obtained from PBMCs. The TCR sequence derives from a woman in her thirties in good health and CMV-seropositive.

The CDR3 nucleotides read TGTGCCACCAGCAGAGGGGGAGGCAGGGGGCGGAATGAAAAACTGTTTTTT. Translation gives CATSRGGGRGRNEKLFF. V usage is TRBV15 and J usage is TRBJ1-4, with 8 bases lining up with TRBD1. This CDR3 comprises 17 residues. Germline loops: CDR1 LNHNV, CDR2 YYDKDF (reference sequence). J gave up 5 bases and V 1 base, and 9 bases lay outside the gene matches. The whole variable domain, remainder taken from reference TRBV15 and TRBJ1-4, is DAMVIQNPRYQVTQFGKPVTLSCSQTLNHNVMYWYQQKSSQAPKLLFHYYDKDFNNEADTPDNFQSRRPNTSFCFLDIRSPGLGDTAMYLCATSRGGGRGRNEKLFFGSGTQLSVL.